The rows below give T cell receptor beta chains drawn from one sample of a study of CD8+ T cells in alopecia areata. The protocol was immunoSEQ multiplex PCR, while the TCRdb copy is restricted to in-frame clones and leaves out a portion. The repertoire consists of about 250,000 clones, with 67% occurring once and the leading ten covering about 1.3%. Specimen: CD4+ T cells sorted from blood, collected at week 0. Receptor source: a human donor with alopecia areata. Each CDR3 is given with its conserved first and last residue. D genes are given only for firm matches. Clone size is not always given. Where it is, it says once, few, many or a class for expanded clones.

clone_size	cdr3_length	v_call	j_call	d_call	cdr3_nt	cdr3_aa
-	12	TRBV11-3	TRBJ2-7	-	TGTGCCAGCAGCTTAGATGGGATCGAGCAGTACTTC	CASSLDGIEQYF
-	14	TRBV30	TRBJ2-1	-	TGTGCCTGGATCCCCCGGGACGGCTACAATGAGCAGTTCTTC	CAWIPRDGYNEQFF
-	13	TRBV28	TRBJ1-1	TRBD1	TGTGCCAGCAGTTTCAGACAGGGGGGTCGGGCTTTCTTT	CASSFRQGGRAFF
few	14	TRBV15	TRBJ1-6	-	TGTGCCACCAGGTTGGGACATTATAATTCACCCCTCCACTTT	CATRLGHYNSPLHF
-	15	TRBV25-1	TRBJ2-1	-	TGTGCCAGCACAAGAGACTCAGGGTCGAGAAATGAGCAGTTCTTC	CASTRDSGSRNEQFF
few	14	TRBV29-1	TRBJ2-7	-	TGCAGCGTTGAGTTGGGACGGGGTTCCTACGAGCAGTACTTC	CSVELGRGSYEQYF
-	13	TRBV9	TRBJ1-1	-	TGTGCCAGCAGCGTAGCCCAAGGCACTGAAGCTTTCTTT	CASSVAQGTEAFF
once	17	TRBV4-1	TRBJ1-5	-	TGCGCCAGCAGCCAAGTTCTTGCAGGGTCCTTGGATCAGCCCCAGCATTTT	CASSQVLAGSLDQPQHF
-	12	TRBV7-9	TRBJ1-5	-	TGTGCCAGCAGCTTAGAGCGCCAGCCCCAGCATTTT	CASSLERQPQHF
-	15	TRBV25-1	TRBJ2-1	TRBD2	TGTGCCAGCAGGGTTAGCGGGGGGGCCAGGAATGAGCAGTTCTTC	CASRVSGGARNEQFF
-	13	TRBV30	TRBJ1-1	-	TGTGCCTGGATGGCAGGGACGTATCTTGAAGCTTTCTTT	CAWMAGTYLEAFF
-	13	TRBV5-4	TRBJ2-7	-	TGTGCCAGCAGCTTGCTTGGCCTCGGGGAGCAGTACTTC	CASSLLGLGEQYF
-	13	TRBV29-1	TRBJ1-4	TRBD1	TGCAGCGCCGAGACAGGGTTAGGTGAAAAACTGTTTTTT	CSAETGLGEKLFF
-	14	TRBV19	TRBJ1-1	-	TGTGCCAGTAGTATGAGGCAGAGGAACACTGAAGCTTTCTTT	CASSMRQRNTEAFF
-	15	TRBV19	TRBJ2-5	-	TGTGCCAGTACACCTTCCGGGACCTCTCAAGAGACCCAGTACTTC	CASTPSGTSQETQYF
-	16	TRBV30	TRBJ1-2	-	TGTGCCTGGGGCCGGGACACTGCCTTGGGGCCTTATGGCTACACCTTC	CAWGRDTALGPYGYTF
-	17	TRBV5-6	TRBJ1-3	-	TGTGCCAGCAGCTTGACTCAGAACCGGCCCTCTGGAAACACCATATATTTT	CASSLTQNRPSGNTIYF
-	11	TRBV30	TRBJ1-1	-	TGTGCCTGGAGTTTTCCAATGGGAGCTTTCTTT	CAWSFPMGAFF
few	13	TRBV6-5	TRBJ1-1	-	TGTGCCAGCAGTTTAGATGGAGGCACTGAAGCTTTCTTT	CASSLDGGTEAFF
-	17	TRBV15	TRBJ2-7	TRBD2	TGTGCCACCAGCAGAGATAAGACCGGCGGGGGGCTGTACGAGCAGTACTTC	CATSRDKTGGGLYEQYF
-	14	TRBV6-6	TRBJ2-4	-	TGTGCCAGCAGTAAAACTTCGGGGGAAAACATTCAGTACTTC	CASSKTSGENIQYF
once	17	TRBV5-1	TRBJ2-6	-	TGCGCCAGCAGCTTGTCAGGGGTCGGATCTGGGGCCAACGTCCTGACTTTC	CASSLSGVGSGANVLTF
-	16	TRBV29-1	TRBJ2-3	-	TGCAGCGTTGCCCCCGTCGGATGGGGCCCGGCAGATACGCAGTATTTT	CSVAPVGWGPADTQYF
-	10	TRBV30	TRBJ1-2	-	TGTGCCTGGAGTGATAGGGCCTACACCTTC	CAWSDRAYTF
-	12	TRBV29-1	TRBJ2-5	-	TGCAGCGTTGTGGCAGGGGTGGAGACCCAGTACTTC	CSVVAGVETQYF
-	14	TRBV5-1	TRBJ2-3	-	TGCGCCAGCAGCCGGACCAGCGCCGCAGATACGCAGTATTTT	CASSRTSAADTQYF